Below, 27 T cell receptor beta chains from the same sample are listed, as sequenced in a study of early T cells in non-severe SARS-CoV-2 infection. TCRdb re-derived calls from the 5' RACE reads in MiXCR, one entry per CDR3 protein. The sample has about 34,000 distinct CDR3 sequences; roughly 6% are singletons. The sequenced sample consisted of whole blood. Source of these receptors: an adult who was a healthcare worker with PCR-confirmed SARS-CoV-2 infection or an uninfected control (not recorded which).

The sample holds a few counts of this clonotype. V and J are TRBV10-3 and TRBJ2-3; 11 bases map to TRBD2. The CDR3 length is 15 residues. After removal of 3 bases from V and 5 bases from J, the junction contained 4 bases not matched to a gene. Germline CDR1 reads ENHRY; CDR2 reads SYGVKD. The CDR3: CAISEWTSGRDTQYF. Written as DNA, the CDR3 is TGTGCCATCAGTGAATGGACTAGCGGGCGAGATACGCAGTATTTT.

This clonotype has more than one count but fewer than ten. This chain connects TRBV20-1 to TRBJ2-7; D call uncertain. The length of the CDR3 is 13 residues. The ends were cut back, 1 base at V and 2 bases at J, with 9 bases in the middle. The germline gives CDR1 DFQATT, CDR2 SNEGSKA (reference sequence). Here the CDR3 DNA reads TGCAGTGCTAGAGGGCAGGCAGCCTACGAGCAGTACTTC. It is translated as CSARGQAAYEQYF.

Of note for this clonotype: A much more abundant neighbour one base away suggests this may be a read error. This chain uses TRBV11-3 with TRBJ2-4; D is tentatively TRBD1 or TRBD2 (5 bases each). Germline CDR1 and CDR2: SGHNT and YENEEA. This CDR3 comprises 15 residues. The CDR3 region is CASSLDGGAQNIQYF. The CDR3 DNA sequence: TGTGCCAGCAGCTTAGATGGGGGAGCCCAAAACATTCAGTACTTC.

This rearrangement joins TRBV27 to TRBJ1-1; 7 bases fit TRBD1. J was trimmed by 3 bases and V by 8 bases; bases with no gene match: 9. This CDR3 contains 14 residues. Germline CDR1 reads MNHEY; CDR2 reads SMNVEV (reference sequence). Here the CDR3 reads CASRNQGEYTEAFF. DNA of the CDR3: TGTGCCAGCCGCAACCAGGGGGAGTACACTGAAGCTTTCTTT.

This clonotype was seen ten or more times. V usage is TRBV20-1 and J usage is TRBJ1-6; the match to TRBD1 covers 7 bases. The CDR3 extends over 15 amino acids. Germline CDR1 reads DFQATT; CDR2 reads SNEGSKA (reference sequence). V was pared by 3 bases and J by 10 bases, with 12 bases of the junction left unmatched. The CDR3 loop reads CSARGRGGDGSPLHF. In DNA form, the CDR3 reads TGCAGTGCTAGGGGCCGAGGGGGCGATGGATCACCCCTCCACTTT.

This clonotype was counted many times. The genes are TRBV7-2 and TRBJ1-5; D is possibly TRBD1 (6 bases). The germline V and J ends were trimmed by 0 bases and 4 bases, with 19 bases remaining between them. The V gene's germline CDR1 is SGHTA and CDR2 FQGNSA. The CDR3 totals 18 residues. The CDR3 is CASSLALRPGQLNQPQHF. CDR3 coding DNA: TGTGCCAGCAGCTTAGCGCTCCGGCCCGGACAGTTGAATCAGCCCCAGCATTTT.

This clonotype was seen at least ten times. The CDR3 DNA reads TGTGCCAGCTCACCACTCGCGACTAACTATGGCTACACCTTC. It codes for CASSPLATNYGYTF. This chain links TRBV18 with TRBJ1-2; D unresolved. The CDR3 runs 14 residues. The germline gives CDR1 KGHSH, CDR2 LQKENI. Deletions cut 1 base from V and 0 bases from J, with 6 bases between.

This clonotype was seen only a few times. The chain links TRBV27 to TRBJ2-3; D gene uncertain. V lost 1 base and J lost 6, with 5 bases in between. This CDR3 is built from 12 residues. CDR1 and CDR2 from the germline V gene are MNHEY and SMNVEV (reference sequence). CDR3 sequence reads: CASSLFPDTQYF. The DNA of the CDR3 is TGTGCCAGCAGTTTATTCCCGGATACGCAGTATTTT.

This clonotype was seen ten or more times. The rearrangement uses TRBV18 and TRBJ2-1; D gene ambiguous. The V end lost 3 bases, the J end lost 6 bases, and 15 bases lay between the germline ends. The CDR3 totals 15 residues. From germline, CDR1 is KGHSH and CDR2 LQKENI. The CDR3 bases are TGTGCCAGCTCACCCCTACCCCCCGGGTTCAATGAGCAGTTCTTC. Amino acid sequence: CASSPLPPGFNEQFF.

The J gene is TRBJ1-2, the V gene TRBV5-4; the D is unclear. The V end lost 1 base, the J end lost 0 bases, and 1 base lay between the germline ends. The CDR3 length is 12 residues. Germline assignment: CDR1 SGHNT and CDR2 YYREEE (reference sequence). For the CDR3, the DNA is TGTGCCAGCAGCTTGTCTAACTATGGCTACACCTTC. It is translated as CASSLSNYGYTF.

The CDR3 protein is CASSHRTDLAKNIQYF. The CDR3 DNA follows: TGTGCCAGCAGCCACAGGACAGATCTAGCCAAAAACATTCAGTACTTC. The genes are TRBV7-2 and TRBJ2-4, with D possibly being TRBD1 (6 bases). The CDR3 runs 16 residues. V gave up 5 bases and J gave up 0 bases, with 14 bases separating them. Germline assignment: CDR1 SGHTA and CDR2 FQGNSA.

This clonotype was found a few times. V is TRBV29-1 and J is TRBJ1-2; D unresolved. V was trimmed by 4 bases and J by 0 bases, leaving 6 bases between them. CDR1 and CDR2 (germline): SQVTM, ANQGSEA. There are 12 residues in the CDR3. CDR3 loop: CSVADPNYGYTF. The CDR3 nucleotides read TGCAGCGTTGCAGACCCTAACTATGGCTACACCTTC.

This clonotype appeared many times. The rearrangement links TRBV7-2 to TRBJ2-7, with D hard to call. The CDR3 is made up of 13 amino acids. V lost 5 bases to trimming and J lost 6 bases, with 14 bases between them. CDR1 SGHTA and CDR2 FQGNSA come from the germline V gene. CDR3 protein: CASSLEGWGEQYF. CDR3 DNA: TGTGCCAGCAGCCTAGAAGGGTGGGGCGAGCAGTACTTC.

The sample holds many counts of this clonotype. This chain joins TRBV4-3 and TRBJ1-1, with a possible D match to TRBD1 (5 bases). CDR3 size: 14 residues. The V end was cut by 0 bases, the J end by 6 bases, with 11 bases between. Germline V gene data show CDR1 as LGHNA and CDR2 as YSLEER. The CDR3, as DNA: TGCGCCAGCAGCCAAGATCAGGGAGTGGCTGAAGCTTTCTTT. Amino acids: CASSQDQGVAEAFF.

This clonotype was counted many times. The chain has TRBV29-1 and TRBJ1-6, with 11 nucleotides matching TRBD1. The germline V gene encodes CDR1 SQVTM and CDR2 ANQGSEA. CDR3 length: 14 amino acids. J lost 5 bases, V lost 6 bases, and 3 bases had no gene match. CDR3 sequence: CSVGGQGDNSPLHF. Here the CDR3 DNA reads TGCAGCGTAGGGGGACAGGGGGATAATTCACCCCTCCACTTT.

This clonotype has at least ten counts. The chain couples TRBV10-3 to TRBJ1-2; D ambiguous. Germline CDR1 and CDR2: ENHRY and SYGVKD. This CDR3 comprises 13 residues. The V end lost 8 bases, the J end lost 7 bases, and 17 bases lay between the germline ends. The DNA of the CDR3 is TGTGCCATCGGAGCGGAGGCCCGGGGTGGCTACACCTTC. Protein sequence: CAIGAEARGGYTF.

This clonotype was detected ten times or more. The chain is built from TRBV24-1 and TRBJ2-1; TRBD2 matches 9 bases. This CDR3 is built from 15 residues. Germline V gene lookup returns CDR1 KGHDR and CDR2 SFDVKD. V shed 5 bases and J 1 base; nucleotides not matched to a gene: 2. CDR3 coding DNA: TGTGCCACCAGTGGGCGGGGGGGATCCTACAATGAGCAGTTCTTC. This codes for CATSGRGGSYNEQFF.

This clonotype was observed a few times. The CDR3 nucleotides are TGTGCCAGCAGCCGGACTAGCGGGGGGGCGAATGAGCAGTTCTTC. Protein: CASSRTSGGANEQFF. The V and J genes are TRBV7-3 and TRBJ2-1, with TRBD2 identical over 15 bases. Germline V gene sequence: CDR1 SGHTA, CDR2 FQGTGA. V lost 5 bases, J lost 7 bases, and 3 bases stayed unmatched. The CDR3 spans 15 residues.

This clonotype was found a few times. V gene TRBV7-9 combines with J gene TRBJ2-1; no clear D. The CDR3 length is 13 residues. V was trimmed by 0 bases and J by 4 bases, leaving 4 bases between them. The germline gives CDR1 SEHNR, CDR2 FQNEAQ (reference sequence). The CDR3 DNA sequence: TGTGCCAGCAGCTTAGCGACATACAATGAGCAGTTCTTC. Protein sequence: CASSLATYNEQFF.

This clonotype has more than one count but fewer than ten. CDR3 residues: CASASGGVVDTQYF. CDR3 nucleotides: TGTGCCAGCGCTAGCGGGGGGGTGGTAGATACGCAGTATTTT. This chain connects TRBV11-2 to TRBJ2-3, with 12 nucleotides matching TRBD2. The germline gives CDR1 SGHAT, CDR2 FQNNGV. The V and J ends lost 8 bases and 5 bases, in that order; junction bases with no gene match: 5. The CDR3 consists of 14 residues.

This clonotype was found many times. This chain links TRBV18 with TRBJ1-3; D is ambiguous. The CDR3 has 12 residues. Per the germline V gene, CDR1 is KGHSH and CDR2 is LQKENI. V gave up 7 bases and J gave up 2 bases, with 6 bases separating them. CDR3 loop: CASYEPGNTIYF. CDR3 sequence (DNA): TGTGCCAGCTACGAACCTGGAAACACCATATATTTT.

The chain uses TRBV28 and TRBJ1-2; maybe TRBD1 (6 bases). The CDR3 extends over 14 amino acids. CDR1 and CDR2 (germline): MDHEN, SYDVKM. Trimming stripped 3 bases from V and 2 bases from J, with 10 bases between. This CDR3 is CASSFFDRNYGYTF. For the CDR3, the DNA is TGTGCCAGCAGTTTTTTCGACAGGAACTATGGCTACACCTTC.

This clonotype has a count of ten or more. CDR3 coding DNA: TGCAGTGCTAGCCGGGACAAATACAATGAGCAGTTCTTC. It yields the protein CSASRDKYNEQFF. V and J are TRBV20-1 and TRBJ2-1, with TRBD1 as a possible D gene (6 bases). Germline-derived CDR1 and CDR2 are DFQATT and SNEGSKA (reference sequence). The germline V and J ends were trimmed by 3 bases and 4 bases, with 10 bases remaining between them. The CDR3 extends over 13 amino acids.

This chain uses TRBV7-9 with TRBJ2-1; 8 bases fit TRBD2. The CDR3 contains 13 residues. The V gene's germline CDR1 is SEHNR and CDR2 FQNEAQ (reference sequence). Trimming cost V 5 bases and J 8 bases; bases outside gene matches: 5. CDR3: CASSLHGGDEQFF. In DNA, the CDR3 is TGTGCCAGCAGCCTTCACGGGGGGGATGAGCAGTTCTTC.

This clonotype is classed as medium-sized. The CDR3 region has the DNA TGTGCCAGCAGTCCCCGACAGGGATTCTATGGCTACACCTTC. Translation: CASSPRQGFYGYTF. This chain links TRBV28 with TRBJ1-2; the match to TRBD1 covers 7 bases. The CDR3 is made up of 14 amino acids. V lost 5 bases to trimming and J lost 4 bases; unmatched junction nucleotides: 7. In germline, CDR1 is MDHEN, CDR2 SYDVKM.

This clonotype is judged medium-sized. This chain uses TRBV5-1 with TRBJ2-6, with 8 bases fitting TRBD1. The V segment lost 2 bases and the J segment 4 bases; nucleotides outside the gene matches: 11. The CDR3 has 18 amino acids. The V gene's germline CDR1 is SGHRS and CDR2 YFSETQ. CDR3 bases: TGCGCCAGCAGCTTAGCGAGAGGACAGGGATCCGGGGCCAACGTCCTGACTTTC. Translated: CASSLARGQGSGANVLTF.

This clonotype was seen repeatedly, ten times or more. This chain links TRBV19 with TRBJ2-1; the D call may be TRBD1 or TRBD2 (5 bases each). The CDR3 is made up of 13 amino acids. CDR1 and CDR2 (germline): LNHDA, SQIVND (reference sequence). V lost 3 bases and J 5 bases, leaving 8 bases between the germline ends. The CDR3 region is CASSMGRNNEQFF. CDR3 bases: TGTGCCAGTAGTATGGGACGGAACAATGAGCAGTTCTTC.